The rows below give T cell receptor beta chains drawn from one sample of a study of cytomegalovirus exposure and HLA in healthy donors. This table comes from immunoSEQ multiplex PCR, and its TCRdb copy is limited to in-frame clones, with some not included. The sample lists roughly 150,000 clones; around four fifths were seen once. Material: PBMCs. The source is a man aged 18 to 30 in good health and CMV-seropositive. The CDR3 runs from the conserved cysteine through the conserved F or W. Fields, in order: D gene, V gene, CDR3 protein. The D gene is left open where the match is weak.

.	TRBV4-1	CASSQGDTSYNEQFF
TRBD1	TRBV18	CASSPGQVNEKLFF
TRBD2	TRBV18	CASSPPNGPSGSSSGELFF
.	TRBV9	CASSVDFNEQFF
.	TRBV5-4	CASSDRTSLTDTQYF
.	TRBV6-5	CASRPGRAPGTQYF
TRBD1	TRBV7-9	CAGGQGKNYEQYF
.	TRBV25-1	CASSVTGSRREQFF
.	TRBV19	CASSTGSDEQYF
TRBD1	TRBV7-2	CASSFDRAMGNEKLFF
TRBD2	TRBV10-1	CASSVSSGSASYNEQFF
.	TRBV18	CASSFDTGHNNQPQHF
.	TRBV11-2	CASSLAGLTNTGELFF
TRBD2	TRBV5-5	CASSLGTSGSWTQYF
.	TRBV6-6	CASSYGQVVNEKLFF
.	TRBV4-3	CASSQDHSNTGELFF
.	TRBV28	CASSPLAGTRRDAQYF
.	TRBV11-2	CASSTGFFLTGELFF
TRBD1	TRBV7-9	CASSLRTGGLSFGKNIQYF
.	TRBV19	CASMGVRGDGYTF
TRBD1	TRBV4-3	CASSQVSGTVGEQYF
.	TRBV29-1	CSVAGDYTEAFF
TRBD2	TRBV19	CASSQTGLAGSEQYF
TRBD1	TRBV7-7	CASSPLTGNEKLFF
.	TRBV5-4	CASSLSGGDLSGNTIYF
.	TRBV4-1	CASSQDHRGTDTQYF
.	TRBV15	CATSGELENEQFF
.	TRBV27	CASRPLGDSYEQYF
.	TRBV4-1	CASSPGLLKNTEAFF
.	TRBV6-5	CASTSIGSNEQFF
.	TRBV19	CASSRSSYNEQFF
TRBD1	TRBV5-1	CASSFGQGAGEQFF
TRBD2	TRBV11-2	CASSFPGTSGSSYNEQFF
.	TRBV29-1	CSVEDLARGSYGYTF
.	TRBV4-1	CASSQTTGNTIYF
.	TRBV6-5	CASSYEYEAFF
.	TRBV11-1	CASSWGGGAYNEQFF
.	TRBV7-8	CASSPTPETDTQYF
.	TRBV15	CATSRERFTEQYF